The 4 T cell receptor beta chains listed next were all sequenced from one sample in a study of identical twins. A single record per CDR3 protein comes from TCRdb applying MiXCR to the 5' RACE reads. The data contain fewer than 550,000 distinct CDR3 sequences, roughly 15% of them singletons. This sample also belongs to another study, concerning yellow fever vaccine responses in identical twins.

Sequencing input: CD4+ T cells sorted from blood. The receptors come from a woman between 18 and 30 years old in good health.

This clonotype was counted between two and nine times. This CDR3 reads CSAKTGKNMNTEAFF. In DNA form, the CDR3 reads TGCAGTGCTAAGACAGGGAAAAATATGAACACTGAAGCTTTCTTT. This chain joins TRBV20-1 and TRBJ1-1; TRBD1 aligns across 7 bases. The V segment lost 4 bases and the J segment 0 bases; nucleotides outside the gene matches: 8. Germline CDR1 DFQATT, CDR2 SNEGSKA (reference sequence). This CDR3 is 15 amino acids long.

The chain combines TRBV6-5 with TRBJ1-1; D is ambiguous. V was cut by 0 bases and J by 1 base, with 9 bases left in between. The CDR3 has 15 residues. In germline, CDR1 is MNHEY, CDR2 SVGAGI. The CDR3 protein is CASSYSGRWNTEAFF. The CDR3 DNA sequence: TGTGCCAGCAGTTACTCGGGCAGGTGGAACACTGAAGCTTTCTTT.

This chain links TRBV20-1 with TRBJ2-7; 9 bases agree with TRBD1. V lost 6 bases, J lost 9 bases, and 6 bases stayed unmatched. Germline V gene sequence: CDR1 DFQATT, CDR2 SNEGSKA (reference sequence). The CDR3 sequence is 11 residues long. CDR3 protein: CSAATGGGQYF. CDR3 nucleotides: TGCAGTGCAGCTACAGGGGGCGGGCAGTACTTC.

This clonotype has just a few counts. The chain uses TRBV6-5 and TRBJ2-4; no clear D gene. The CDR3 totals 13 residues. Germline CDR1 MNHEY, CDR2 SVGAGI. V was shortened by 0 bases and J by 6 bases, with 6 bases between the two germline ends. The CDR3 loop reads CASSYSRSNIQYF. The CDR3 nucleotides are TGTGCCAGCAGTTACTCGAGGTCAAACATTCAGTACTTC.